This T cell receptor beta chain was recorded in a study of control samples from healthy donors and cancer patients. CDR3 length: 12 amino acids. Trimming removed 5 bases at V and 5 bases at J, with 9 bases between. The protocol was immunoSEQ multiplex PCR, while the TCRdb copy is restricted to in-frame clones and leaves out a portion. Of approximately 120,000 clones listed, approximately 89% are singletons. The sequence derives from a man aged 55 to 69 in good health. The sample comprised blood. The chain has TRBV12-3 or TRBV12-4 and TRBJ1-2; TRBD1 might be the D (5 bases). CDR3 in amino acids: CASSTTAYGYTF. The CDR3 DNA follows: TGTGCCAGCAGTACGACAGCTTATGGCTACACCTTC.